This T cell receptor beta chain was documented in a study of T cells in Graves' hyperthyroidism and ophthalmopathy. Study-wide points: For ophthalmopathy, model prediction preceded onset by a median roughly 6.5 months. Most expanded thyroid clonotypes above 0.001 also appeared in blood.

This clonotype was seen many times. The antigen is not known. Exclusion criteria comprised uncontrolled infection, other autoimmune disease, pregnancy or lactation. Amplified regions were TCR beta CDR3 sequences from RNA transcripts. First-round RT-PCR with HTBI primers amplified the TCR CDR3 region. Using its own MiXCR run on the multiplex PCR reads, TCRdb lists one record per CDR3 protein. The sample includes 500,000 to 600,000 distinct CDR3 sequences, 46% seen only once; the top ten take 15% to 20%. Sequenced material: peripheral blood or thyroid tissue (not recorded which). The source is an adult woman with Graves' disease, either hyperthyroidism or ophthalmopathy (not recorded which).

CDR3 region: CASSRPGLAGVLLETQYF. The CDR3 DNA sequence: TGTGCCAGCAGTCGACCGGGACTAGCGGGAGTTTTATTAGAGACCCAGTACTTC. The rearrangement links TRBV12-3 or TRBV12-4 to TRBJ2-5; TRBD2 aligns across 14 bases. V trimming: 5 bases; J trimming: 4 bases; junction bases outside the gene matches: 12. The CDR3 length is 18 residues.